Presented here are 16 T cell receptor beta chains from one specimen sequenced in a study of T cell changes during pregnancy in multiple sclerosis. The protocol was immunoSEQ multiplex PCR, while the TCRdb copy is restricted to in-frame clones and leaves out a portion. The repertoire holds more than 35,000 clones, with 88% as singletons. The sample was CD4+ T cells from peripheral blood mononuclear cells, taken in the first trimester of pregnancy. The source of these receptors is a female donor with multiple sclerosis, enrolled in a pregnancy study.

The rearrangement links TRBV18 to TRBJ1-1; TRBD1 is a possible D gene (5 bases). Trimming took 3 bases from V and 0 from J, leaving 14 bases between them. Germline V CDR1 and CDR2: KGHSH, LQKENI. CDR3 length: 16 amino acids. CDR3 in amino acids: CASSPHGGTMNTEAFF. For the CDR3, the DNA is TGTGCCAGCTCACCCCACGGGGGAACCATGAACACTGAAGCTTTCTTT.

This clone appeared a few times. The chain combines TRBV2 with TRBJ1-3, with 7 bases identical to TRBD1. V shed 7 bases and J 0 bases; nucleotides not matched to a gene: 3. The CDR3 is 14 amino acids. CDR1 and CDR2 (germline): SNHLY, FYNNEI. CDR3 DNA sequence: TGTGCCAGCATCCGGACAGGCTCTGGAAACACCATATATTTT. Its translation: CASIRTGSGNTIYF.

A word on this clone: A much larger clonotype is one base distant, so this may be a read error. This specimen includes other DNA sequences encoding the same CDR3. The chain carries TRBV9 and TRBJ1-2; D is ambiguous. The CDR3 totals 14 residues. Germline CDR1 reads SGDLS; CDR2 reads YYNGEE. The V gene lost 5 bases and the J gene lost 2 bases, with 13 bases spanning the gap. Here the CDR3 DNA reads TGTGCCAGCAGTCCCTCGACGGGGAACTATGGCTACACCTTC. It encodes CASSPSTGNYGYTF.

The chain carries TRBV7-9 and TRBJ2-7; tentative D call: TRBD1 (5 bases). Germline V gene sequence: CDR1 SEHNR, CDR2 FQNEAQ (reference sequence). Trimming shortened V by 1 base and J by 3 bases, and 7 bases separated the two germline ends. The CDR3 sequence is 13 residues long. The CDR3 is CASSLGQYYEQYF. The CDR3 DNA reads as TGTGCCAGCAGCTTAGGACAGTACTACGAGCAGTACTTC.

The chain combines TRBV2 with TRBJ2-7, with D perhaps matching TRBD1 (6 bases). CDR1 SNHLY and CDR2 FYNNEI come from the germline V gene. This CDR3 is built from 12 residues. With 8 bases removed from V and 2 bases from J, the gap between germline ends came to 10 bases. In DNA form, the CDR3 reads TGTGCCAGCTGTAGGGGGACCTACGAGCAGTACTTC. This sequence encodes CASCRGTYEQYF.

V gene TRBV27 combines with J gene TRBJ2-7; 7 bases agree with TRBD2. The CDR3 has 15 residues. Germline V gene data show CDR1 as MNHEY and CDR2 as SMNVEV (reference sequence). Trimming at V came to 2 bases and at J to 1 base, leaving 5 bases not matched to a gene. DNA for the CDR3: TGTGCCAGCAGTTTAATAGCGGGCAATTCCTACGAGCAGTACTTC. This encodes CASSLIAGNSYEQYF.

The J gene is TRBJ1-2, the V gene TRBV5-1; 12 nucleotides match TRBD1. V dropped 4 bases and J dropped 6; count of bases not matched to a gene: 10. Germline V gives CDR1 SGHRS, CDR2 YFSETQ. The CDR3 covers 16 residues. DNA of the CDR3: TGCGCCAGCAGCCCTTGGGGGACAGGGGGCTCGGATGGCTACACCTTC. As protein: CASSPWGTGGSDGYTF.

The chain carries TRBV4-2 and TRBJ2-5; TRBD2 matches at 10 bases. V shed 2 bases, J shed 2 bases, and the junction held 2 bases outside the gene matches. This CDR3 is built from 15 residues. Germline V CDR1 and CDR2: LGHNA, YNFKEQ. This chain's CDR3 is CASSQQLAGQETQYF. As DNA, the CDR3 is TGTGCCAGCAGCCAACAACTAGCGGGGCAAGAGACCCAGTACTTC.

The rearrangement links TRBV27 to TRBJ2-1; D not certain. With 7 bases removed from V and 2 bases from J, the gap between germline ends came to 12 bases. Germline-derived CDR1 and CDR2 are MNHEY and SMNVEV (reference sequence). This CDR3 has 14 amino acids. The CDR3 here is CASTARVPYNEQFF. The CDR3 coding sequence is TGTGCCAGCACGGCCCGGGTACCCTACAATGAGCAGTTCTTC.

For the CDR3, the DNA is TGTGCCAGCAGTCGACAGGGAGAGACCCAGTACTTC. It encodes CASSRQGETQYF. V is TRBV28 and J is TRBJ2-5; 7 positions match TRBD1. V shed 5 bases and J 4 bases; nucleotides not matched to a gene: 1. Germline lookup yields CDR1 MDHEN and CDR2 SYDVKM. The CDR3 runs to 12 residues.

The gene calls are TRBV30 and TRBJ1-4; D may be TRBD1 (6 bases). The CDR3 has 12 residues. The V end was cut by 5 bases, the J end by 8 bases, with 12 bases between. Germline CDR1 is GTSNPN and CDR2 is SVGIG (reference sequence). CDR3 DNA sequence: TGTGCCTGGGAGACAGGTAGCGAAAAACTGTTTTTT. Its translation: CAWETGSEKLFF.

The chain joins TRBV18 to TRBJ2-1; weak D call: TRBD2 (6 bases). V was clipped by 5 bases and J by 6 bases, with 14 bases between them. The V gene's germline CDR1 is KGHSH and CDR2 LQKENI. CDR3 length equals 14 residues. This chain's CDR3 is CASSNFDGSNEQFF. CDR3 bases: TGTGCCAGCTCAAACTTCGACGGGAGCAATGAGCAGTTCTTC. Combining the CDR3 with reference TRBV18 and TRBJ2-1 gives the whole variable domain NAGVMQNPRHLVRRRGQEARLRCSPMKGHSHVYWYRQLPEEGLKFMVYLQKENIIDESGMPKERFSAEFPKEGPSILRIQQVVRGDSAAYFCASSNFDGSNEQFFGPGTRLTVL.

This chain connects TRBV7-2 to TRBJ2-3, with 8 bases lining up with TRBD2. The V segment lost 1 base and the J segment 4 bases; nucleotides outside the gene matches: 7. The CDR3 has 16 residues. From germline, CDR1 is SGHTA and CDR2 FQGNSA. CDR3 sequence (DNA): TGTGCCAGCAGCTTAGATAGCGGGGCCGGCGCAGATACGCAGTATTTT. Its protein is CASSLDSGAGADTQYF.

The chain is built from TRBV19 and TRBJ2-1, with 15 positions matching TRBD2. The CDR3 is made up of 19 amino acids. V was clipped by 3 bases and J by 0 bases; unmatched bases: 6. Germline V CDR1 and CDR2: LNHDA, SQIVND (reference sequence). The CDR3 loop reads CASSIPGLAGGPSYNEQFF. The CDR3 DNA reads as TGTGCCAGTAGTATTCCGGGACTAGCGGGGGGACCCTCCTACAATGAGCAGTTCTTC.

This clone has only one observation. The V and J genes are TRBV7-9 and TRBJ2-1; TRBD2 might be the D (5 bases). Germline CDR1 is SEHNR and CDR2 is FQNEAQ (reference sequence). V was pared by 1 base and J by 3 bases, with 13 bases between. The CDR3 spans 16 residues. The CDR3 DNA sequence: TGTGCCAGCAGCTTAGGCGGGTCAGATTTCTACAATGAGCAGTTCTTC. It is translated as CASSLGGSDFYNEQFF. Complete variable domain (other parts from reference TRBV7-9 and TRBJ2-1): DTGVSQNPRHKITKRGQNVTFRCDPISEHNRLYWYRQTLGQGPEFLTYFQNEAQLEKSRLLSDRFSAERPKGSFSTLEIQRTEQGDSAMYLCASSLGGSDFYNEQFFGPGTRLTVL.

The chain joins TRBV7-8 to TRBJ2-7; D is ambiguous. Trimming stripped 2 bases from V and 6 bases from J, with 8 bases between. Germline CDR1 SGHVS, CDR2 FQNEAQ. The CDR3 runs 12 residues. CDR3 in amino acids: CASSLHGGEQYF. The CDR3, as DNA: TGTGCCAGCAGCTTACACGGCGGCGAGCAGTACTTC.